This T cell receptor beta chain was obtained from a study of T cell clones after liver transplantation. Study-wide findings and caveats: Small, mixed patient groups and varying post-transplant times limit these conclusions.

The germline V gene has CDR1 SGHVS and CDR2 FNYEAQ. CDR3 size: 12 residues. V gave up 5 bases and J gave up 13 bases; unmatched junction bases: 5. Some clones are missing from TCRdb's copy, which holds only in-frame ones; the method was immunoSEQ multiplex PCR. The sample contains some 13,000 clones, over 65% of which appear only once. This clone was picked up a small number of times. As yet, its antigen is unknown. Sequenced here: CD8+ T cells from blood, sampled at the 22-month timepoint. The rearrangement joins TRBV7-6 to TRBJ1-6; TRBD1 aligns across 7 bases. The TCR originated in a human patient who received a liver transplant. A subset of T cells may come from the graft donor. CDR3 DNA sequence: TGTGCCAGCAGCCCACCGACAGGGCCCCTCCACTTT. Protein: CASSPPTGPLHF.